This TCR beta chain emerged from a study of cytomegalovirus exposure and HLA in healthy donors (dated by TCRdb to between 2016 and 2019). General notes on the study: An earlier analysis of several hundred of the donors reported 250 to 350 Gb of sequence data and around 100 million unique TCR beta sequences obtained from about 200 million T cells. In an earlier analysis of roughly 580 of the donors, high-throughput TCR beta sequencing was used to judge whether each TCR beta V gene segment behaved as functional or pseudogenic. Every discovery cohort repertoire had been produced on one sequencing platform. The study aimed to test whether signatures of past pathogen exposure could be identified by cataloging public T cell receptors. Along with the approximately 650-subject first cohort, a separate validation cohort of around 110 different subjects was used. The study used immunosequencing to profile the T cell repertoires of 666 subjects and linked those repertoires to cytomegalovirus serostatus. Typing coverage varied by locus: roughly 629-630 donors for A, B, C, DRB1 and DQB1; roughly 520 for DQA1; approximately 570 for DPA1; roughly 470 for DPB1. Donor age, sex, ethnicity and CMV serostatus were collected together with the repertoire data. A handful of DR-DQ haplotypes were handled as single units for association and clustering because linkage in the cohort was strong. Among some 410 genotyped donors of the cohort, an average of around 240,000 unique TCR beta nucleotide sequences were sequenced per donor, roughly 20% of them non-productive. To predict cytomegalovirus infection status, the study combined high-throughput TCR immunosequencing, statistical association of individual TCRs with disease status, and machine learning. Both class I and class II loci were covered by HLA typing, at four-digit resolution. A later analysis re-examined previously published TCR beta repertoires from about 670 donors and added high-resolution HLA genotyping to investigate patterns of TCR occurrence. In a later genetic analysis, genome-wide SNP genotypes for about three fifths of the roughly 670 donors were used, and that subset was treated as a discovery cohort. An early release that covered about 600 HLA-typed donors contained around 300 gigabases of sequencing data and around 80 million unique TCR sequences. Rather than using new phenotypic data, the later analysis identified candidate immune exposures from TCR beta sequences and from how often those sequences occurred across donors. Of the roughly 410 genotyped donors, more than 75% were placed in the genetic ancestry cluster associated with self-reported Caucasian donors.

The library came from the immunoSEQ multiplex PCR assay. For the multiplex PCR, a mixture combining 60 forward primers for TCR Vbeta segments and 13 reverse primers for TCR Jbeta segments was used. Amplification of the CDR3 region of rearranged TCR beta genes was performed with a multiplex PCR assay on genomic DNA. On the Illumina HiSeq System, the amplified TCR beta libraries were sequenced as 87-base-pair reads. The authors processed their data as follows. A later analysis counted tens of millions of unique TCR beta chains across the 500 to 850 repertoires, and about 10 million of these chains were shared by at least two donors. Raw reads were error-corrected and collapsed into unique sequences with a nearest-neighbor algorithm that merged closely related sequences to remove PCR and sequencing errors. To assign V, D and J gene segments, CDR3 sequences were aligned to IMGT reference sequences. Each retained sequence needed at least a six-nucleotide match to both a V gene segment and a J gene segment. A rearrangement was called productive if the CDR3 had no stop codons and remained in frame with V and J, and every other rearrangement was called non-productive. CDR3 was defined according to IMGT convention as the region running from the second conserved V-encoded cysteine to the conserved J-encoded phenylalanine. The earlier analysis of around 640 of the donors excluded sequences that lacked an unambiguous match to a single V gene segment. In an earlier analysis of around 590 of the donors, a V segment was called functional when productive rearrangements were above 56.7%, and segregating when the standard deviation between donors exceeded 5%. To diagnose cytomegalovirus status from the catalog of TCR beta chain sequences, a statistical classification framework was built. In a later analysis, V and J genes were assigned by comparing TCR nucleotide sequences against IMGT/GENE-DB human TR gene sequences. The TCRdist pipeline was used in a later analysis to assign CDR3 sequences and most-parsimonious VDJ recombination scenarios. In a later analysis, each TCR beta chain was defined by its CDR3 amino acid sequence together with its V-gene family, and reads lacking a unique V-gene family were excluded. As a way to deal with suspected cross-contamination and a sequencing artifact, a later analysis dropped 592 nucleotide sequences that were highly shared and had low generation probability. In a later analysis, a clonal expansion index was calculated for each public chain from normalized within-repertoire ranks of inferred template counts. In a later analysis, generation probabilities were computed using a VDJ recombination model fitted to out-of-frame rearrangements, and the results were checked against IGoR. In a later analysis, hypergeometric tests were used to score TCR-TCR, TCR-HLA and TCR-CMV co-occurrence, with a repertoire-size bias correction applied to TCR pairs. False discovery rates were estimated in a later analysis by permuting HLA or CMV assignments 20 times. In a later analysis, co-occurring TCRs were grouped using DBSCAN, with TCRdist sequence similarity added in when clustering inside HLA-allele-positive subsets. For co-occurrence clustering, repertoires with fewer than 30,000 or more than 120,000 public chains were excluded, along with five or six repertoires with anomalous nucleotide sharing. Not all clones reach the TCRdb copy of this immuneACCESS table, which keeps in-frame sequences only. Checked studies attribute under half of the gap to unresolved V genes and leave the rest unexplained. V and J calls and clone size come straight from that table; D and trimming were deduced from the DNA. This sample is represented by about 120,000 clones; 65% to 80% of them were singletons. About 2.5% of the sample lies in the top ten.

Broader findings and caveats from the paper: In a later analysis, HLA-associated TCR beta chains were found to be more clonally expanded and to have lower generation probabilities than equally common non-associated chains. According to a later analysis, most CMV-associated TCR beta chains appeared to be HLA-restricted, and the HLA associations seemed to be driven largely by CMV exposure. In a later analysis, 16,951 TCR beta sequences were associated with specific HLA alleles at a false discovery rate of 0.05. According to a later analysis, TCR association rates differed among HLA loci, with DRB1 alleles showing the most associated TCRs and HLA-C alleles showing the fewest. Linkage disequilibrium might explain the correlated functional status among segregating V segments, but an unknown experimental factor could not be ruled out. A total of 150 or so TCR beta chains were listed by the study as associated with cytomegalovirus. A group of highly shared sequence variants was considered likely to be a technical artifact of the sequencing pipeline. Assigning TCR associations to individual alleles was difficult when HLA alleles, especially DR and DQ, strongly co-occurred. Most TCR sequences were observed very rarely across donors, whereas some public TCRs were present in many individuals. Several of the top co-occurrence clusters appeared to be linked to parvovirus B19, influenza, CMV and Epstein-Barr virus, according to a later analysis. A few of the identified cytomegalovirus-associated TCR beta chains were confirmed in vitro to be specific for cytomegalovirus antigens. Because HLA typing was unavailable for some donors at each locus, only the typed subset was used in association tests. An earlier analysis of 587 of the donors showed that most TCR beta V segments appeared in productive rearrangements either about 90% or about 30% of the time, which broadly matched IMGT annotations. Immune exposure information for the cohort was limited to CMV serostatus. Because counts were too low, seventeen rarely observed V segments, including chromosome 9 orphons, were left out of the earlier analysis of 587 of the donors. In a later genetic analysis, a missense DCLRE1C variant was associated with V-gene and J-gene trimming of TCR beta chains, and the association was replicated in an independent cohort. The authors suggested that the approach could potentially be generalized to other disease states and immunological phenotypes. In a later genetic analysis, fewer N-insertions in productive TCRs were reported among donors in an Asian-associated ancestry cluster than the roughly 700-donor mean. In both the original and validation cohorts, the classifier was reported to diagnose cytomegalovirus status with high specificity and sensitivity. Sequencing depth was assumed to be roughly uniform across donors in the presence/absence analyses, though that assumption may not hold. A further reported finding was that TCR beta sequences accurately predicted the HLA-A and HLA-B alleles for most subjects in the first cohort. Only TCR beta chains were sequenced in this cohort, and the absence of alpha or paired-chain data limited detectable features.

About this clone itself: No cognate antigen has been identified for it. Qualities for individual bases were not recorded, and no much larger clone is one base off.

In total, more than 500 healthy bone marrow donors made up the cohort. Cohort members were all nominally healthy when sampled, although unrecorded immune exposures were likely present. The donor was CMV seropositive and was included in the group of around 300 seropositive cohort members. Every donor gave a peripheral blood sample, and the peripheral blood mononuclear cells from that sample were used for TCR beta sequencing. The Qiagen DNeasy Blood Extraction Kit was used to extract genomic DNA from the blood cell samples. This TCR derives from a woman in her thirties or forties in good health and CMV-seropositive. The sequenced material came from PBMCs.

The DNA sequence reads TGTGCCAGCAGTCCCAAGCCAGGCGGGGCGGGAAGCACCGGGGAGCTGTTTTTT. It encodes CASSPKPGGAGSTGELFF. The V and J segments used are TRBV27 and TRBJ2-2; possibly the D gene is TRBD2, per 6 matching bases. V is cut by 5 bases and J by 4 bases, and the space between the germline ends is 23 bases. The CDR3, from cysteine to phenylalanine, totals 18 residues. Only CDR3 DNA remains: 54 bases, in frame from the first base. The germline V gene (reference sequence) yields MNHEY for CDR1 and SMNVEV for CDR2.